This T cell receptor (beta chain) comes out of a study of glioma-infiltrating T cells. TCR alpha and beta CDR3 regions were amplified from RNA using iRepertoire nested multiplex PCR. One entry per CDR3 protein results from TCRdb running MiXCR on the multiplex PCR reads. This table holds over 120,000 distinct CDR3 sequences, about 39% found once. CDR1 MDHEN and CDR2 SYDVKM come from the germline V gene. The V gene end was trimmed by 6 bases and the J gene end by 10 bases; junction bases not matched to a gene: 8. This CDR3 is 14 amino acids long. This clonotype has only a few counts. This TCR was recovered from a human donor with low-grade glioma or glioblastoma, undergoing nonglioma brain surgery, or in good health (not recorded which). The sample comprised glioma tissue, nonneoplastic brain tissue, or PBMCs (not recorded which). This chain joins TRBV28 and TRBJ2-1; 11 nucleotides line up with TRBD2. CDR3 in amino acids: CASSVLAGGREQFF. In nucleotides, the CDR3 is TGTGCCAGCAGCGTTCTAGCGGGAGGACGAGAGCAGTTCTTC.